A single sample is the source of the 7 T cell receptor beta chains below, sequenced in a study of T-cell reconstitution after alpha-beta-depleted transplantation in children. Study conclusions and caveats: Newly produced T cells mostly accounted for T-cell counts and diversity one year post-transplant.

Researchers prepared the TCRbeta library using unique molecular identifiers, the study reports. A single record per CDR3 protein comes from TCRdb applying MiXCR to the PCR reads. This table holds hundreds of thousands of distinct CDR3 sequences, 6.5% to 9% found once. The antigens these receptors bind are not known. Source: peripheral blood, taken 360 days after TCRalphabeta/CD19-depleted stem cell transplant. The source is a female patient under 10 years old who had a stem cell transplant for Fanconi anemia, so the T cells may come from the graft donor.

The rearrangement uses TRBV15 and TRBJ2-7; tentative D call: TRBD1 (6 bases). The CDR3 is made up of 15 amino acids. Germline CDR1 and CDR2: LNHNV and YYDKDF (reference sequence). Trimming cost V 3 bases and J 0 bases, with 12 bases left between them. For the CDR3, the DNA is TGTGCCACCAGCAGCACAGCGGACAGCTCCTACGAGCAGTACTTC. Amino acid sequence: CATSSTADSSYEQYF.

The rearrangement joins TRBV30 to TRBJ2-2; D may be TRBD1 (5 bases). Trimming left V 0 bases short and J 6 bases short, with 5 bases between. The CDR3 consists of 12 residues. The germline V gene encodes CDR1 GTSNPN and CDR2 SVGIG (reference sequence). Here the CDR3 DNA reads TGTGCCTGGAGTGTACAGGCCGGGGAGCTGTTTTTT. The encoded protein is CAWSVQAGELFF.

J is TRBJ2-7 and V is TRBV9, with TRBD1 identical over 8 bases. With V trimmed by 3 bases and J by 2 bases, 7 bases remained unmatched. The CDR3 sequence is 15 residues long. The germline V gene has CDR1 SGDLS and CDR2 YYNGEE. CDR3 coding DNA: TGTGCCAGCAGCGCCCTGGGACAGGACACCTACGAGCAGTACTTC. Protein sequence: CASSALGQDTYEQYF.

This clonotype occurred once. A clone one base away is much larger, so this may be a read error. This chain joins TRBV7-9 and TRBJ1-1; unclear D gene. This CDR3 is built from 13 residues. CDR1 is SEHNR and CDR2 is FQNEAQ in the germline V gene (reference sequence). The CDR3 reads CSSSPTSAGEAFF. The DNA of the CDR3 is TGTTCCAGCAGTCCGACCTCGGCGGGTGAAGCTTTCTTT.

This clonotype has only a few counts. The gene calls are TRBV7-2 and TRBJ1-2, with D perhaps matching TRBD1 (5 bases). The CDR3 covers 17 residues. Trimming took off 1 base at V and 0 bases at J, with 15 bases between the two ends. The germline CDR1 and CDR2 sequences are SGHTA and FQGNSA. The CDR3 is CASSLVIWGRANYGYTF. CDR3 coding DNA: TGTGCCAGCAGCTTAGTAATCTGGGGGAGAGCTAACTATGGCTACACCTTC.

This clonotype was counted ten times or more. The CDR3 DNA sequence: TGCGCCAGCAGCTTGTCTTCTGGCGGGTACAATGAGCAGTTCTTC. Protein: CASSLSSGGYNEQFF. The chain employs TRBV5-1 and TRBJ2-1, with a weak D call TRBD2 (5 bases). This CDR3 contains 15 residues. The germline CDR1 and CDR2 sequences are SGHRS and YFSETQ. V dropped 1 base and J dropped 4 bases, with 12 bases sitting between them.

CDR3 region: CASSINRGGQPQHF. The CDR3 region has the DNA TGTGCCAGCAGTATCAACAGGGGGGGTCAGCCCCAGCATTTT. The chain couples TRBV28 to TRBJ1-5, with TRBD1 matching over 8 bases. Germline CDR1 is MDHEN and CDR2 is SYDVKM. The CDR3 consists of 14 residues. The V and J ends lost 5 bases and 6 bases, in that order; junction bases with no gene match: 6.